One and the same sample provided the 3 T cell receptor beta chains below, sequenced in a study of blood T cell repertoires in COVID-19. Measured with immunoSEQ multiplex PCR; TCRdb has only the in-frame clones, and not every one. The sample lists 60,000 to 90,000 clones, approximately 84% occurring once. The specimen sequenced was peripheral blood. These receptors were obtained from a man between 60 and 75 years old with COVID-19, enrolled during active disease.

This clone showed up just a few times. This chain connects TRBV9 to TRBJ1-3; TRBD1 matches at 11 bases. The CDR3 is made up of 14 amino acids. The V and J ends lost 3 bases and 8 bases, in that order; junction bases with no gene match: 4. In germline, CDR1 is SGDLS, CDR2 YYNGEE. CDR3 protein: CASSARDRGDTIYF. The CDR3, as DNA: TGTGCCAGCAGCGCCCGGGACAGGGGGGACACCATATATTTT.

The chain is built from TRBV15 and TRBJ2-6; 9 bases fit TRBD1. V dropped 2 bases and J dropped 0; count of bases not matched to a gene: 5. Germline CDR1 is LNHNV and CDR2 is YYDKDF (reference sequence). The CDR3 totals 18 residues. CDR3 residues: CATSRLGTGHSGANVLTF. CDR3 nucleotide sequence: TGTGCCACCAGCAGACTAGGGACAGGGCACTCTGGGGCCAACGTCCTGACTTTC.

The chain has TRBV24-1 and TRBJ2-3, with TRBD2 as a possible D gene (6 bases). Germline V gene sequence: CDR1 KGHDR, CDR2 SFDVKD. This CDR3 has 16 amino acids. The V gene lost 4 bases and the J gene lost 11 bases, with 24 bases spanning the gap. CDR3 sequence reads: CATSDLGGDGKYVQYF. CDR3 nucleotide sequence: TGTGCCACCAGTGACCTGGGCGGGGACGGGAAATACGTGCAGTATTTT.